Listed below are T cell receptor beta chains from one sample, sequenced in a study of CXCR3-negative and CXCR3-positive naive CD8 T cells. Reprocessing the 5' RACE reads, TCRdb reports a single entry for every CDR3 protein and omits DNA. The sample totals roughly 7,300 distinct CDR3 sequences. The specimen sequenced was naive CXCR3+ CD8+ T cells from blood. These receptors were obtained from a human donor in good health. Some clones in this sample may be carry-over from other donors' samples. Each CDR3 is given with its conserved first and last residue. Size is omitted from some rows. Given values are once, few, many or a class for expanded clones.

V gene: TRBV4-1
clone size: medium-sized
J gene: TRBJ2-7
CDR3 protein: CASSVVQGQGDTYEQYF

V gene: TRBV9
clone size: medium-sized
J gene: TRBJ2-1
CDR3 protein: CASSDPDRVDEQFF

V gene: TRBV4-3
clone size: NA
J gene: TRBJ2-1
CDR3 protein: CASSRSLPGQGSNEQFF

V gene: TRBV9
clone size: medium-sized
J gene: TRBJ2-6
CDR3 protein: CASSVVSRGANVLTF

V gene: TRBV7-2
clone size: NA
J gene: TRBJ2-1
CDR3 protein: CASSLDQNQLDEQFF

V gene: TRBV5-1
clone size: NA
J gene: TRBJ2-7
CDR3 protein: CASSRQGLSSYEQYF

V gene: TRBV11-1
clone size: NA
J gene: TRBJ2-7
CDR3 protein: CASSFPTSAYEQYF

V gene: TRBV10-2
clone size: medium-sized
J gene: TRBJ2-7
CDR3 protein: CASSESYEQYF

V gene: TRBV6-5
clone size: medium-sized
J gene: TRBJ1-2
CDR3 protein: CASSYGVSKKRGYTF

V gene: TRBV12-3/TRBV12-4
clone size: NA
J gene: TRBJ2-7
CDR3 protein: CASTETGGGYEQYF

V gene: TRBV5-6
clone size: NA
J gene: TRBJ2-7
CDR3 protein: CASSDIANPHEQYF

V gene: TRBV7-9
clone size: NA
J gene: TRBJ2-3
CDR3 protein: CASSTETSGNPDTQYF

V gene: TRBV20-1
clone size: NA
J gene: TRBJ2-1
CDR3 protein: CSARAGTGVPEQFF

V gene: TRBV7-9
clone size: NA
J gene: TRBJ1-4
CDR3 protein: CASSGSSGSEKLFF

V gene: TRBV29-1
clone size: NA
J gene: TRBJ2-2
CDR3 protein: CSVGEGRELFF

V gene: TRBV7-9
clone size: medium-sized
J gene: TRBJ2-1
CDR3 protein: CASSPRTSNEQFF

V gene: TRBV29-1
clone size: NA
J gene: TRBJ2-1
CDR3 protein: CSVEDLVQREKSYEQFF

V gene: TRBV7-6
clone size: NA
J gene: TRBJ2-7
CDR3 protein: CASSPESGSEQYF

V gene: TRBV28
clone size: NA
J gene: TRBJ1-6
CDR3 protein: CASSNHLNRGPNSPLHF

V gene: TRBV2
clone size: NA
J gene: TRBJ2-1
CDR3 protein: CASSRSSGSTYNEQFF

V gene: TRBV3-1
clone size: NA
J gene: TRBJ2-5
CDR3 protein: CASVQGGQETQYF

V gene: TRBV19
clone size: NA
J gene: TRBJ1-1
CDR3 protein: CASSIRTGLPMNTEAFF

V gene: TRBV10-1
clone size: medium-sized
J gene: TRBJ2-3
CDR3 protein: CASSEVRDTQYF

V gene: TRBV29-1
clone size: medium-sized
J gene: TRBJ2-1
CDR3 protein: CSVPTDNEQFF

V gene: TRBV6-5
clone size: NA
J gene: TRBJ2-3
CDR3 protein: CASSYGSSLSTDTQYF

V gene: TRBV5-6
clone size: medium-sized
J gene: TRBJ1-6
CDR3 protein: CASSLRTGIYSPLHF

V gene: TRBV12-3/TRBV12-4
clone size: NA
J gene: TRBJ2-1
CDR3 protein: CASSSSGRTYNEQFF

V gene: TRBV29-1
clone size: medium-sized
J gene: TRBJ2-7
CDR3 protein: CSVLPRGASEQYF

V gene: TRBV19
clone size: NA
J gene: TRBJ2-7
CDR3 protein: CASSMGRDYEQYF

V gene: TRBV4-1
clone size: NA
J gene: TRBJ2-5
CDR3 protein: CASSQDRETQYF

V gene: TRBV29-1
clone size: medium-sized
J gene: TRBJ1-2
CDR3 protein: CSVGGGIDGYTF

V gene: TRBV7-8
clone size: medium-sized
J gene: TRBJ2-1
CDR3 protein: CASSFGTSGINEQFF

V gene: TRBV5-6
clone size: medium-sized
J gene: TRBJ2-2
CDR3 protein: CASSLRQGASGELFF

V gene: TRBV29-1
clone size: NA
J gene: TRBJ2-1
CDR3 protein: CSVETPTALSYNEQFF

V gene: TRBV10-3
clone size: medium-sized
J gene: TRBJ2-7
CDR3 protein: CAISVGGKVEQYF

V gene: TRBV20-1
clone size: medium-sized
J gene: TRBJ2-5
CDR3 protein: CSGTGGVRETQYF

V gene: TRBV29-1
clone size: medium-sized
J gene: TRBJ2-5
CDR3 protein: CSVVPFKIQETQYF

V gene: TRBV29-1
clone size: NA
J gene: TRBJ2-7
CDR3 protein: CSVRGGQINEQYF

V gene: TRBV29-1
clone size: medium-sized
J gene: TRBJ2-3
CDR3 protein: CSVDGAGDPTDTQYF

V gene: TRBV12-5
clone size: medium-sized
J gene: TRBJ2-1
CDR3 protein: CASGLDYDEQFF

V gene: TRBV7-9
clone size: NA
J gene: TRBJ2-7
CDR3 protein: CASRTSSYEQYF

V gene: TRBV29-1
clone size: medium-sized
J gene: TRBJ2-7
CDR3 protein: CSVEPGYEQYF

V gene: TRBV14
clone size: medium-sized
J gene: TRBJ1-3
CDR3 protein: CASSQVAWNSGNTIYF

V gene: TRBV7-9
clone size: NA
J gene: TRBJ2-6
CDR3 protein: CASSRTQDSGANVLTF

V gene: TRBV9
clone size: medium-sized
J gene: TRBJ2-1
CDR3 protein: CASSVVGLAGGVEFYNEQFF